This T cell receptor beta chain was documented in a study of T cell responses to AZD1222 COVID-19 vaccine. Libraries were prepared by immunoSEQ multiplex PCR; TCRdb keeps only in-frame clonotypes and omits some of them. The data show over 130,000 clones, 80% to 95% seen once. Germline CDR1 reads LNHDA; CDR2 reads SQIVND (reference sequence). CDR3 size: 14 residues. V was trimmed by 1 base and J by 7 bases, leaving 11 bases between them. Sequencing was performed on peripheral blood, taken 28 days after the second AZD1222 dose. The chain joins TRBV19 to TRBJ2-1; D might be TRBD1 (6 bases). This TCR was recovered from an adult who received the AZD1222 COVID-19 vaccine. The CDR3 DNA reads TGTGCCAGTAGTATAGTAGAGGGGGTAAATGAGCAGTTCTTC. This codes for CASSIVEGVNEQFF.